This T cell receptor beta chain was retrieved from a study of tumor and adjacent non-tumor tissue in lung cancer. Study overall: Samples averaged around 3.9 million productive TCRbeta reads each.

General observations from the study: Tumor tissue had significantly higher TCR diversity than normal lung. In normal lung, the top 100 clones were significantly more dominant than in tumor.

The template was RNA from unsorted bulk tissue. Distant lung tissue was collected more than 3 cm away from the tumor edge. This clonotype was recorded at least ten times. The antigen remains unidentified. Three rounds of nested PCR, following a modified ARM-PCR protocol, produced the TCRbeta library. Using its own MiXCR run on the multiplex PCR reads, TCRdb lists one record per CDR3 protein. The top ten clones hold less than 50% of a sample with approximately 79,000 distinct CDR3 sequences, over 65% of them seen once. The material sequenced was distant non-tumor lung tissue. This TCR derives from a man in his 70s with non-small cell lung cancer.

Here the CDR3 reads CASSLDKGDPYEQYF. DNA for the CDR3: TGTGCCAGCAGCTTAGATAAGGGGGACCCATACGAGCAGTACTTC. The chain recombines TRBV11-2 with TRBJ2-7; D is possibly TRBD1 (6 bases). Between the trimmed V and J ends, which lost 0 bases and 4 bases, there was a span of 13 bases. Germline-derived CDR1 and CDR2 are SGHAT and FQNNGV. CDR3 length equals 15 residues.